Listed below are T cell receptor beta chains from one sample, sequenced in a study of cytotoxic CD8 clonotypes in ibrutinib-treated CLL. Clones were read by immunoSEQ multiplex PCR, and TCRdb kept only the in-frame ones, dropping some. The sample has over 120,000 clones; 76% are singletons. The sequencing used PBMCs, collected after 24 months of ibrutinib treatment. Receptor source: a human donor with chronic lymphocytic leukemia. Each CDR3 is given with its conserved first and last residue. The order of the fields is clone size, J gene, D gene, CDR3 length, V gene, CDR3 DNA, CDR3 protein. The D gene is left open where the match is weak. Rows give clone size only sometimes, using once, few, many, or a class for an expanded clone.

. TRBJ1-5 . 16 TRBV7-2 TGTGCCAGCAGCTTAGGGGGATGGGGCACCAATCAGCCCCAGCATTTT CASSLGGWGTNQPQHF
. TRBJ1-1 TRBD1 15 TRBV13 TGTGCCAGCAGCCCCCGAGGGACAGCGAACACTGAAGCTTTCTTT CASSPRGTANTEAFF
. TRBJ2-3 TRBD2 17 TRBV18 TGTGCCAGCTCACCACACCAACTTGGGGAGGGATCGGATACGCAGTATTTT CASSPHQLGEGSDTQYF
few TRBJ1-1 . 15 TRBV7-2 TGTGCCAGCAGCTTAGTGTCGCAGGAGAACACTGAAGCTTTCTTT CASSLVSQENTEAFF
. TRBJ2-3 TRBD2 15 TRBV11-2 TGTGCCAGCAGCCCAACCCTAGCGGGCACAGATACGCAGTATTTT CASSPTLAGTDTQYF
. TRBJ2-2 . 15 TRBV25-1 TGTGCCAGCAGTGAGGCCACCAAGAACACCGGGGAGCTGTTTTTT CASSEATKNTGELFF
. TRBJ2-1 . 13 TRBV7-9 TGTGCCACCGTAACCCGGACCTACAATGAGCAGTTCTTC CATVTRTYNEQFF
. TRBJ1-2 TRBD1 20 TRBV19 TGTGCCAGTAGTCCGCGTGGGGGCCTCGGGACAGGCCGCCCCCTCTATGGCTACACCTTC CASSPRGGLGTGRPLYGYTF
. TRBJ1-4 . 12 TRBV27 TGTGCCAGCAGTATAAACTCAGGGGTACTGTTTTTT CASSINSGVLFF
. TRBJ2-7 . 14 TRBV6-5 TGTGCCAGCAGGACCGGGACGGTCTCCTACGAGCAGTACTTC CASRTGTVSYEQYF
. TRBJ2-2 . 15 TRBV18 TGTGCCAGCTCACCGGGACCGCGGGACACCGGGGAGCTGTTTTTT CASSPGPRDTGELFF
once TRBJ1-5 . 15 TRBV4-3 TGCGCCAGCAGCCAAGGAAGGTCCTCCAATCAGCCCCAGCATTTT CASSQGRSSNQPQHF
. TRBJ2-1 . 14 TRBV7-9 TGTGCCAGCAGCCCCCTCGGCCCGTCCAATGAGCAGTTCTTC CASSPLGPSNEQFF
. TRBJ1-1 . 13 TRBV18 TGTGCCAGCTCACCAGAGGGGAGGACTGAAGCTTTCTTT CASSPEGRTEAFF
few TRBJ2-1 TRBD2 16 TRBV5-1 TGCGCCAGCAGCTTGCAGCGCCTAGCGGACGACAATGAGCAGTTCTTC CASSLQRLADDNEQFF
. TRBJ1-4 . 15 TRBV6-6 TGTGCCAGCAGCCGAGGAGAGGCGATAGGGGAAAAACTGTTTTTT CASSRGEAIGEKLFF
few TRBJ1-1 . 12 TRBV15 TGTGCCACCAGCAGGGACAACACTGAAGCTTTCTTT CATSRDNTEAFF
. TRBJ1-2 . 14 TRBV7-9 TGTGCCAGCAGCTTAGTCGGCGTTAACTATGGCTACACCTTC CASSLVGVNYGYTF
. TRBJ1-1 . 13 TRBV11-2 TGTGCCAGCAGCTTATCGGACGGGGCTTCGGCTTTCTTT CASSLSDGASAFF
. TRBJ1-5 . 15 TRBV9 TGTGCCAGCAGCGCACTAAGTGGGTGGAATCAGCCCCAGCATTTT CASSALSGWNQPQHF
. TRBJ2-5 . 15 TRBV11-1 TGTGCCAGCAGCGCCGGGGCGGGGTACCAAGAGACCCAGTACTTC CASSAGAGYQETQYF
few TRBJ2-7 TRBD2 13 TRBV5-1 TGCGCCAGCAGCCCCGGGACTAGAAGGGAGCAGTACTTC CASSPGTRREQYF
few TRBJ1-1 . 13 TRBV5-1 TGCGCCAGCAGCTTGGGGACAGATGGTGAAGCTTTCTTT CASSLGTDGEAFF
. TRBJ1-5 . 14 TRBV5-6 TGTGCCAGCAGCTTGGTGGGGGACCATCAGCCCCAGCATTTT CASSLVGDHQPQHF
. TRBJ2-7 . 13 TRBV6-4 TGTGCCAGCAGCCAAAGACCTGACTTAGGGCAGTACTTC CASSQRPDLGQYF
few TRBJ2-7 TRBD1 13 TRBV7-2 TGTGCCAGCAGCCCGGGACAGGGCTACGAGCAGTACTTC CASSPGQGYEQYF
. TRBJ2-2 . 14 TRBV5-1 TGCGCCAGCAGAGGGACCACGAACACCGGGGAGCTGTTTTTT CASRGTTNTGELFF
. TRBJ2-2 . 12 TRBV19 TGTGCCAGTAGTACCAGAGTGCGGGAGCTGTTTTTT CASSTRVRELFF